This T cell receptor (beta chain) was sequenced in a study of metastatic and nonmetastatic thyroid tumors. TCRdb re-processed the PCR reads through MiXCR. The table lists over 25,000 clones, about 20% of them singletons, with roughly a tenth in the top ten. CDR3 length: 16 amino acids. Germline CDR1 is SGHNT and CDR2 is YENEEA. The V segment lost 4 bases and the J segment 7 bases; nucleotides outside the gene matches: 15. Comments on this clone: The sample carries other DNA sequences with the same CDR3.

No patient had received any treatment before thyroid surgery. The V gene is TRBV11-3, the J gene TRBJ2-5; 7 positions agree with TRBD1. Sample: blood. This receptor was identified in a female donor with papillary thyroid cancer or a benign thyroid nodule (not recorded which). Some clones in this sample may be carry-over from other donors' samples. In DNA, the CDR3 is TGTGCCAGCAGCTCACTTCGGACAGGACCAATAGGGACCCAGTACTTC. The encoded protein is CASSSLRTGPIGTQYF.